This T cell receptor (beta chain) appears in the sequencing data of a study of T cells expressing NK-cell markers. The wider study: Sorted CD3+CD56-NKG2C+, CD3+CD56+NKG2C+ and CD3+CD56+NKG2C- T cells supplied the TCR beta repertoires.

The CDR3 is made up of 15 amino acids. Following a re-call of the 5' RACE reads, TCRdb has one entry per CDR3 protein and lacks DNA. The sample includes about 160,000 distinct CDR3 sequences. J is TRBJ2-5 and V is TRBV12-3 or TRBV12-4; lacking DNA, the TRBD1 call made by TCRdb goes unchecked. Sequences were obtained from blood T cells: a sorted CD56 or NKG2C T cell subset, CD4+ or CD8+ T cells, or bulk PBMC T cells (not recorded which). This clonotype was obtained from a man aged 18 to 69 in good health. The CDR3 sequence: CASSYGTAPQETQYF.